Sequencing of this TCR beta chain was carried out in a study of human T cells and chemical hapten exposure. Across the study: Per-sample TCR yields varied mainly from small pooled library volume differences.

Each cDNA molecule in the library carried unique molecular identifiers. A single record per CDR3 protein comes from TCRdb applying MiXCR to the RACE reads. Among 62,000 or so distinct CDR3 sequences, roughly 11% were seen once, and the ten largest hold around 4.8%. The time point here: pre-sensitization, week 0. Treatment given: therapeutic diphenylcyclopropenone sensitization with weekly scalp DPC. This clonotype was seen ten or more times. Germline V CDR1 and CDR2: MNHEY, SVGEGT. This CDR3 has 14 residues. V lost 0 bases and J 1 base, leaving 7 bases between the germline ends. The receptor was isolated from a woman aged 50 to 60 with alopecia areata. Some clones in this sample may be carry-over from other donors' samples. The chain has TRBV6-2 or TRBV6-3 and TRBJ2-7; D not resolved. The input for sequencing was whole blood, taken in connection with sensitization to the hapten diphenylcyclopropenone (DPC). CDR3 coding DNA: TGTGCCAGCAGTTACTCGTCCAGGTCCTACGAGCAGTACTTC. It is translated as CASSYSSRSYEQYF.